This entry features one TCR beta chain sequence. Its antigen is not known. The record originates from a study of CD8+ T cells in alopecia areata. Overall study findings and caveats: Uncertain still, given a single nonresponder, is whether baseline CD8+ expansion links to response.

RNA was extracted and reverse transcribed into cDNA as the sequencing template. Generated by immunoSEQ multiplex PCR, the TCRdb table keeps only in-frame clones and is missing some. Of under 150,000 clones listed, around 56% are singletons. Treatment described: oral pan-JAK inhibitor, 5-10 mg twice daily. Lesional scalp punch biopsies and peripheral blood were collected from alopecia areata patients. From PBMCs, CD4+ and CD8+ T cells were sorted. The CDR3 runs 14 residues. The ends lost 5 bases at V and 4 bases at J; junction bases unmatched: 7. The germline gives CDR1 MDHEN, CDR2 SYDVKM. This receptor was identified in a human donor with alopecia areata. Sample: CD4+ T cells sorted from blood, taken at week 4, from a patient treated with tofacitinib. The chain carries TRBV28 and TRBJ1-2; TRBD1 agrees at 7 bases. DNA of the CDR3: TGTGCCAGCAGTCGAGGACCAGGGGGCTATGGCTACACCTTC. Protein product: CASSRGPGGYGYTF.